Each of the 8 T cell receptor beta chains below was sequenced from the same sample in a study of CD8+CD57+ T cells in acquired aplastic anemia. It was patients with CD8+CD57+ cell expansion by flow cytometry who were chosen for sequencing. Genomic DNA constituted the template upon which TCR beta VDJ and CDR3 profiling was performed. TCRdb redid the calling of the reads with MiXCR, one entry per CDR3 protein. This table holds approximately 120,000 distinct CDR3 sequences, nearly 40% found once. The sequenced material came from sorted CD4+, CD8+, or CD8+CD57+ T cells (not recorded which) from PBMCs. These receptor sequences come from a human donor with aplastic anemia.

To note about this clonotype: This clone may be a read error of a much larger clone one base away. The chain has TRBV28 and TRBJ2-7; possible D gene TRBD2, 5 bases. CDR1 MDHEN and CDR2 SYDVKM come from the germline V gene. This CDR3 has 11 amino acids. Here the CDR3 reads CASSSDYGQYF. The DNA for the CDR3 is TGTGCCAGCAGTTCCGACTACGGGCAGTACTTC.

There are many counts of this clonotype. This chain joins TRBV7-9 and TRBJ1-6; 9 positions agree with TRBD1. The CDR3 loop spans 16 amino acids. V lost 3 bases to trimming and J lost 9 bases; unmatched junction nucleotides: 9. The germline V gene encodes CDR1 SEHNR and CDR2 FQNEAQ (reference sequence). The chain's CDR3 is CASSFETGTGSSPLHF. In DNA, the CDR3 is TGTGCCAGCAGCTTTGAAACCGGGACAGGGAGTTCACCCCTCCACTTT.

About this clonotype: A much larger clone is a single base away; this may be a read error. The chain employs TRBV6-5 and TRBJ1-6, with a possible D match to TRBD1 (6 bases). With 3 bases removed from V and 9 bases from J, the gap between germline ends came to 15 bases. This CDR3 region has 15 residues. In germline, CDR1 is MNHEY, CDR2 SVGAGI. CDR3: CASSYWQGSGSPLHF. DNA of the CDR3: TGTGCCAGCAGTTATTGGCAGGGGAGTGGTTCACCCCTCCACTTT.

This clonotype has at least ten counts. This sequence joins TRBV4-2 and TRBJ1-2; 11 nucleotides line up with TRBD1. The junction had 8 bases not matched to a gene; V was cut back by 0 bases and J by 8 bases. The CDR3 contains 16 residues. Germline V gene lookup returns CDR1 LGHNA and CDR2 YNFKEQ. Here the CDR3 reads CASSQDLDRGRGGYTF. CDR3 nucleotides: TGTGCCAGCAGCCAAGACCTGGACAGGGGGCGGGGGGGCTACACCTTC.

For this clonotype: At one boundary the junction diverges from the germline segment, which might be a read error. The chain uses TRBV4-2 and TRBJ2-1; unclear D gene. The CDR3 has 15 residues. Germline lookup yields CDR1 LGHNA and CDR2 YNFKEQ. CDR3 residues: CASTQDLEVYNEQFF. The CDR3 coding sequence is TGTGCCAGCACCCAAGATCTCGAGGTCTACAATGAGCAGTTCTTC.

This clonotype has a count of ten or more. The J gene is TRBJ2-1, the V gene TRBV9; D may be TRBD1 or TRBD2 (7 bases each). V lost 4 bases, J lost 6 bases, and 17 bases lay in between. Looked up from germline, CDR1 is SGDLS and CDR2 is YYNGEE. CDR3 size: 15 residues. The DNA for the CDR3 is TGTGCCAGCAGCATCCAGGGGGGAGGGACCAATGAGCAGTTCTTC. Protein sequence: CASSIQGGGTNEQFF.

This clonotype appeared many times. The rearrangement uses TRBV6-1 and TRBJ1-2; perhaps TRBD1 as D (6 bases). The V gene lost 2 bases and the J gene lost 2 bases, with 12 bases spanning the gap. The CDR3 contains 15 residues. Germline V gene sequence: CDR1 MNHNS, CDR2 SASEGT. CDR3 DNA sequence: TGTGCCAGCAGTGAAAATCCCACAGGGAACTATGGCTACACCTTC. Translation gives CASSENPTGNYGYTF.

This sequence joins TRBV20-1 and TRBJ2-1; D possibly corresponds to TRBD2 (5 bases). Germline V gene sequence: CDR1 DFQATT, CDR2 SNEGSKA (reference sequence). This CDR3 is built from 15 residues. Trimming shortened V by 6 bases and J by 0 bases, and 15 bases separated the two germline ends. The CDR3, as DNA: TGCAGTGCACCGGACTGGCGGAGCTCCTACAATGAGCAGTTCTTC. It is translated as CSAPDWRSSYNEQFF.